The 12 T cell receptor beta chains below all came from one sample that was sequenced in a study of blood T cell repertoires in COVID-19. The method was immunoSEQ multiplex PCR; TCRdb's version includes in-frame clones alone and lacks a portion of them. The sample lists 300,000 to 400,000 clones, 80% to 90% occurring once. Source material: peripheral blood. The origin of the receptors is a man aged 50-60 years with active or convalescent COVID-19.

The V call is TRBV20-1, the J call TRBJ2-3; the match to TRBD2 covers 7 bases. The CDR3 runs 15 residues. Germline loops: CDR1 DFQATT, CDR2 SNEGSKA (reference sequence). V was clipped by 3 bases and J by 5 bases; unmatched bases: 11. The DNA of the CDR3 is TGCAGTGCTAGTACGGCGGGAGTCCCGCTAGATACGCAGTATTTT. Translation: CSASTAGVPLDTQYF.

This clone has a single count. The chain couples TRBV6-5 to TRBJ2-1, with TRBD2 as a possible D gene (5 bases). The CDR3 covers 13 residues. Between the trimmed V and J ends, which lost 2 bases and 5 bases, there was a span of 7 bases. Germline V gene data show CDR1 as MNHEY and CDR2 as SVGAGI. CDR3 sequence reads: CASSYDYHNEQFF. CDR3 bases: TGTGCCAGCAGTTACGACTACCACAATGAGCAGTTCTTC.

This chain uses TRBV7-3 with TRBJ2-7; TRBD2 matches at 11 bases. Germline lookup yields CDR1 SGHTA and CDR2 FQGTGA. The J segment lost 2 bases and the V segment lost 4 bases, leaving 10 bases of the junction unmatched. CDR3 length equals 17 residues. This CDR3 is CASSSRPGTSGTYEQYF. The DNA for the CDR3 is TGTGCCAGCAGCTCGCGACCCGGGACTAGCGGAACCTACGAGCAGTACTTC.

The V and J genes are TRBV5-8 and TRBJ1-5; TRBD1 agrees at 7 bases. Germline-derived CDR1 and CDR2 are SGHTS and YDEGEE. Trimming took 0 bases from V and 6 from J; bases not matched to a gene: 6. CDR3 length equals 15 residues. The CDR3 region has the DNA TGTGCCAGCAGCTTGGGACAGGGAAAACGTCAGCCCCAGCATTTT. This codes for CASSLGQGKRQPQHF.

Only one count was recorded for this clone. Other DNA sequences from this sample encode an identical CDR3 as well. The DNA of the CDR3 is TGTGCCAGCAGTGGTCTGGCAGGACAAGAGACCCAGTACTTC. Residues: CASSGLAGQETQYF. The chain uses TRBV2 and TRBJ2-5; no clear D. Trimming pared 4 bases from V and 2 bases from J, leaving 11 bases between. The CDR3 is made up of 14 amino acids. Germline V gene data show CDR1 as SNHLY and CDR2 as FYNNEI.

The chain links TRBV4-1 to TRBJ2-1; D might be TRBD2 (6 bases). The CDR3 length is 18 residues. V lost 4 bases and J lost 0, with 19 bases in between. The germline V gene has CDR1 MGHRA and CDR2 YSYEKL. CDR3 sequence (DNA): TGCGCCAGCAGCCGACATTCGGTGGAGACTAGCTCCTACAATGAGCAGTTCTTC. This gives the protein CASSRHSVETSSYNEQFF.

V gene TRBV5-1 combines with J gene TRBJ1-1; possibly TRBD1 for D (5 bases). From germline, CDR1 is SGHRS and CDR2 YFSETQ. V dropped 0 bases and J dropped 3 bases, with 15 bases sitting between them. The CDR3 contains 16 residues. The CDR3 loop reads CASSLEAGRSDTEAFF. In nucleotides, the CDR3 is TGCGCCAGCAGCTTGGAGGCAGGGCGATCGGACACTGAAGCTTTCTTT.

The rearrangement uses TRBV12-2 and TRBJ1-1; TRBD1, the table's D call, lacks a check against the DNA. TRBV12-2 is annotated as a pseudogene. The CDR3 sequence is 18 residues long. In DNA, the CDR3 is TGTGCAAGTCGCTTAGAGGTCGCGGACAGGGTGGGGAACACTGAAGCTTTCTTT. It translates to CASRLEVADRVGNTEAFF.

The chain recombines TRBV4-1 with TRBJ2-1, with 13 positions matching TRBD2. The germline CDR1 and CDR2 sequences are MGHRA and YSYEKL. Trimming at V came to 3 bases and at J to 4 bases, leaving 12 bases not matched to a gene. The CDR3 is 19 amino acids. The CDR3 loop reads CASSHGQGGLAGVYNEQFF. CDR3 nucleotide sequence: TGCGCCAGCAGCCATGGACAGGGAGGACTAGCGGGAGTGTACAATGAGCAGTTCTTC.

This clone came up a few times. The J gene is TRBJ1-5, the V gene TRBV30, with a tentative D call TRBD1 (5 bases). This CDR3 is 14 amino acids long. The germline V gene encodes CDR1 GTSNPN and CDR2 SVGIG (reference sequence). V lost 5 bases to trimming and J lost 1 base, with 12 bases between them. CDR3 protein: CAWGKGQSNQPQHF. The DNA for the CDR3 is TGTGCCTGGGGGAAGGGGCAGAGCAATCAGCCCCAGCATTTT.

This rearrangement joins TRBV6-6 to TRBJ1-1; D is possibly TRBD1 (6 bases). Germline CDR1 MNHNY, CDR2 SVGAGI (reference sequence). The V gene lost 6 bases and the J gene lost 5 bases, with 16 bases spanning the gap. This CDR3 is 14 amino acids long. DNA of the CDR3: TGTGCCAGCAGCCGACAGGACTCGAGGACTGAAGCTTTCTTT. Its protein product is CASSRQDSRTEAFF.

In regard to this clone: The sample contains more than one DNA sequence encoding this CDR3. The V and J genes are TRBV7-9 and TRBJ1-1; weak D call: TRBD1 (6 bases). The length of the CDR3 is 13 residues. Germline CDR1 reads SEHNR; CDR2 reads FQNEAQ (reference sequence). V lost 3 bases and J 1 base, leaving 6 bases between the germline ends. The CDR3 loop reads CASSLTGNTEAFF. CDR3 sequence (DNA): TGTGCCAGCAGCTTGACAGGGAACACTGAAGCTTTCTTT. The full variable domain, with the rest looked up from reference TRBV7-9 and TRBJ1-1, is DTGVSQNPRHKITKRGQNVTFRCDPISEHNRLYWYRQTLGQGPEFLTYFQNEAQLEKSRLLSDRFSAERPKGSFSTLEIQRTEQGDSAMYLCASSLTGNTEAFFGQGTRLTVV.